The rows below give T cell receptor beta chains drawn from one sample of a study of molecular identifiers for immune sequencing clone quantification. Using its own MiXCR run on the PCR reads, TCRdb lists one record per CDR3 protein. The sample lists about half a million distinct CDR3 sequences; 25% were seen once. The sample taken for sequencing was naive CD8+ T cells from blood, with Jurkat cell RNA spiked in. Receptors were obtained from a human donor in good health. Some libraries in this study had Jurkat cell RNA spiked in. CDR3s include the opening cysteine and the closing phenylalanine or tryptophan. Each record gives: V gene, clone size, D gene, J gene, CDR3 protein, CDR3 DNA. The D gene is left open where the match is weak. Clone size is stated in some rows and not others, as once, few, many or a class when expanded.

>TRBV14|few|NA|TRBJ2-7
CASSPRDAFLEQYF
TGTGCCAGCAGCCCCCGGGACGCCTTTCTCGAGCAGTACTTC
>TRBV28|few|NA|TRBJ1-1
CASSPRGLRRAEAFF
TGTGCCAGCAGTCCCCGGGGACTCCGGCGGGCTGAAGCTTTCTTT
>TRBV6-2/TRBV6-3|few|TRBD1|TRBJ1-5
CASRDTGVQPQHF
TGTGCCAGCAGGGATACAGGGGTGCAGCCCCAGCATTTT
>TRBV6-5|few|TRBD1|TRBJ2-7
CASSYGGTGGYEQYF
TGTGCCAGCAGTTACGGGGGGACAGGGGGCTACGAGCAGTACTTC
>TRBV11-2|few|NA|TRBJ2-7
CASSQTSGKQYF
TGTGCCAGCAGCCAGACCTCTGGAAAGCAGTACTTC
>TRBV25-1|many|NA|TRBJ2-7
CASSPLYEQYF
TGTGCCAGCAGCCCGCTCTACGAGCAGTACTTC
>TRBV5-6|few|NA|TRBJ1-5
CASSSEQGPQHF
TGTGCCAGCAGTTCCGAACAGGGGCCCCAGCATTTT
>TRBV7-9|few|NA|TRBJ2-6
CASSPPLTSSGANVLTF
TGTGCCAGCAGCCCCCCCCTGACTAGCTCTGGGGCCAACGTCCTGACTTTC
>TRBV5-4|many|TRBD2|TRBJ2-3
CASSPGLAYTDTQYF
TGTGCCAGCAGCCCCGGACTAGCCTACACAGATACGCAGTATTTT
>TRBV19|many|NA|TRBJ2-7
CASSIGTAGAYEQYF
TGTGCCAGTAGTATAGGTACGGCAGGAGCCTACGAGCAGTACTTC
>TRBV6-5|many|TRBD2|TRBJ2-3
CASSYFLAGDTDTQYF
TGTGCCAGCAGCTACTTTCTAGCGGGGGACACAGATACGCAGTATTTT
>TRBV6-5|few|TRBD1|TRBJ2-7
CASRPQGTSYEQYF
TGTGCCAGCAGACCACAGGGGACGAGCTACGAGCAGTACTTC
>TRBV7-8|many|TRBD1|TRBJ2-3
CASSPTGGLTDTQYF
TGTGCCAGCAGCCCGACAGGGGGCTTGACAGATACGCAGTATTTT
>TRBV2|NA|NA|TRBJ1-1
CASSTHPIPDTEAFF
TGTGCCAGCAGTACACACCCGATCCCGGACACTGAAGCTTTCTTT
>TRBV24-1|NA|NA|TRBJ2-2
CATSDLGGGIGELFF
TGTGCCACCAGTGATTTAGGCGGGGGCATCGGGGAGCTGTTTTTT
>TRBV2|NA|NA|TRBJ1-2
CASSEASQVKVGYTF
TGTGCCAGCAGTGAAGCGAGCCAGGTCAAAGTTGGCTACACCTTC
>TRBV11-2|NA|TRBD2|TRBJ2-3
CASSQGLAETDTQYF
TGTGCCAGCAGCCAGGGACTAGCGGAAACAGATACGCAGTATTTT
>TRBV4-3|NA|TRBD1|TRBJ1-5
CAGSQDSVGTGSQPQHF
TGCGCCGGCAGCCAAGACTCCGTCGGGACAGGGTCTCAGCCCCAGCATTTT
>TRBV13|many|TRBD2|TRBJ2-7
CASSAGTSGAWREQYF
TGTGCCAGCAGCGCTGGGACTAGCGGGGCCTGGAGGGAGCAGTACTTC